This TCR beta chain originates from a study of blood T cell repertoires in COVID-19. Study in general: COVID-19 samples, acute and convalescent, were from the United States, Italy and Spain.

In the authors' methods: Amplification from reference gene primers served as the basis for estimated nucleated cell counts. The protocol was immunoSEQ multiplex PCR, while the TCRdb copy is restricted to in-frame clones and leaves out a portion. V and J calls plus clone size are reproduced from that table; the DNA served to infer D and trimming. Seen here are around 420,000 clones, 88% observed once, and the top ten hold approximately 2.1%. This CDR3 has 14 amino acids. V trimming: 2 bases; J trimming: 4 bases; junction bases outside the gene matches: 3. The germline gives CDR1 SGHAT, CDR2 FQNNGV. The chain links TRBV11-2 to TRBJ2-7; 9 nucleotides line up with TRBD1. Sequenced sample: PBMCs or T cells enriched from blood (not recorded which). This clonotype originated in a woman aged 40 to 55 with acute COVID-19. This CDR3 reads CASSLLTGGYEQYF. In DNA form, the CDR3 reads TGTGCCAGCAGCTTATTGACAGGGGGGTACGAGCAGTACTTC. Combining the CDR3 with reference TRBV11-2 and TRBJ2-7 gives the whole variable domain EAGVAQSPRYKIIEKRQSVAFWCNPISGHATLYWYQQILGQGPKLLIQFQNNGVVDDSQLPKDRFSAERLKGVDSTLKIQPAKLEDSAVYLCASSLLTGGYEQYFGPGTRLTVT.